What follows describes a single T cell receptor (beta chain). Its antigen is as yet unknown. The CDR3 extends over 15 amino acids. From germline, CDR1 is MDHEN and CDR2 SYDVKM. cDNA synthesis was performed in eight separate reactions for each sample. TCRdb reprocessed the 5' RACE reads and stores each CDR3 protein as one record, lacking DNA. The sample data list fewer than 200,000 distinct CDR3 sequences. The sample belongs to a study of monozygotic twins with inflammatory bowel disease. The study, taken as a whole, reports: TCRbeta inverse Simpson diversity was decreased in IBD patients versus healthy co-twins.

The chain carries TRBV28 and TRBJ2-1; absent DNA, TCRdb's TRBD2 call cannot be checked. The sequencing sample was made of blood. This receptor was identified in a human donor with ulcerative colitis or Crohn's disease, or a healthy co-twin of an affected twin (not recorded which). Here the CDR3 reads CASSPTSGDYNEQFF.